What follows are 21 T cell receptor beta chains derived from one specimen sequenced in a study of graft-versus-host responses after intestinal transplantation. Using immunoSEQ multiplex PCR, the repertoire was profiled, and TCRdb retains in-frame clones only, with some absent. The sample has approximately 99,000 clones; 85% to 95% are singletons. These receptors' antigens are unknown. The material was unstimulated CD8+ T cells sorted from spleen or lymph node cells, obtained before transplant. All receptors come from a human donor who was the organ donor for an intestinal transplant.

The rearrangement links TRBV5-4 to TRBJ2-1; D is unclear. There are 15 residues in the CDR3. Trimming removed 4 bases from V and 0 bases from J, with 11 bases in between. Germline V gene sequence: CDR1 SGHNT, CDR2 YYREEE (reference sequence). This CDR3 is CASSRSISSYNEQFF. CDR3 coding DNA: TGTGCCAGCAGCCGTAGTATCTCCTCCTACAATGAGCAGTTCTTC.

This chain connects TRBV9 to TRBJ2-7; D is unresolved. This CDR3 has 11 amino acids. CDR1 and CDR2 (germline): SGDLS, YYNGEE. The V end was cut by 3 bases, the J end by 5 bases, with 6 bases between. CDR3 sequence reads: CASSGDDEQYF. DNA of the CDR3: TGTGCCAGCAGCGGAGATGACGAGCAGTACTTC.

This sequence joins TRBV11-3 and TRBJ1-1; 10 nucleotides line up with TRBD1. Germline values: CDR1 SGHNT, CDR2 YENEEA. CDR3 size: 15 residues. V was pared by 3 bases and J by 5 bases, with 6 bases of the junction left unmatched. CDR3 coding DNA: TGTGCCAGCAGCTTTAGGGGACAGGGGTGGACTGAAGCTTTCTTT. It encodes CASSFRGQGWTEAFF.

This chain connects TRBV7-6 to TRBJ2-7, with D tentatively TRBD2 (6 bases). The germline V and J ends were trimmed by 5 bases and 3 bases, with 17 bases remaining between them. Per the germline V gene, CDR1 is SGHVS and CDR2 is FNYEAQ. The CDR3 extends over 15 amino acids. The CDR3 reads CASSPRDGGYYEQYF. The CDR3 bases are TGTGCCAGCAGCCCCCGAGACGGAGGGTACTACGAGCAGTACTTC. Full variable domain (rest looked up from reference TRBV7-6 and TRBJ2-7): GAGVSQSPRYKVTKRGQDVALRCDPISGHVSLYWYRQALGQGPEFLTYFNYEAQQDKSGLPNDRFSAERPEGSISTLTIQRTEQRDSAMYRCASSPRDGGYYEQYFGPGTRLTVT.

The rearrangement joins TRBV7-2 to TRBJ1-1; D may be TRBD1 (6 bases). The V end lost 4 bases, the J end lost 10 bases, and 13 bases lay between the germline ends. The CDR3 is made up of 12 amino acids. Germline V gene lookup returns CDR1 SGHTA and CDR2 FQGNSA. The CDR3 DNA reads TGTGCCAGCAGCTGGGGGGGCCGAGGAGCTTTCTTT. The encoded protein is CASSWGGRGAFF.

This sequence joins TRBV28 and TRBJ2-5; 10 bases fit TRBD2. The germline V gene encodes CDR1 MDHEN and CDR2 SYDVKM. The CDR3 length is 17 residues. V was clipped by 1 base and J by 4 bases; unmatched bases: 9. DNA of the CDR3: TGTGCCAGCAGTTTATTTCTCCCTAGCGGGAGTGGAGAGACCCAGTACTTC. Translating it yields CASSLFLPSGSGETQYF.

The chain carries TRBV7-8 and TRBJ2-5, with 8 bases fitting TRBD2. J lost 5 bases, V lost 7 bases, and 18 bases had no gene match. The CDR3 has 17 amino acids. Per germline, CDR1 SGHVS and CDR2 FQNEAQ. The CDR3 sequence is CASKRTGLAGLEETQYF. The CDR3 DNA follows: TGTGCCAGCAAGAGAACCGGGTTAGCGGGGCTCGAGGAGACCCAGTACTTC.

V is TRBV28 and J is TRBJ1-5, with TRBD1 identical over 8 bases. The germline V gene encodes CDR1 MDHEN and CDR2 SYDVKM. CDR3 length: 14 amino acids. V shed 5 bases and J 2 bases; nucleotides not matched to a gene: 2. CDR3 DNA sequence: TGTGCCAGCAGTCCGGGACAGGGCAATCAGCCCCAGCATTTT. Translating gives CASSPGQGNQPQHF.

The chain recombines TRBV6-1 with TRBJ1-4; D gene unclear. V was pared by 1 base and J by 4 bases, with 10 bases between. The CDR3 contains 15 residues. Germline CDR1 and CDR2: MNHNS and SASEGT. The CDR3 bases are TGTGCCAGCAGTGAAGAATGGGCCTTTAATGAAAAACTGTTTTTT. Protein sequence: CASSEEWAFNEKLFF.

This chain joins TRBV9 and TRBJ2-1; 11 bases map to TRBD2. The germline V gene encodes CDR1 SGDLS and CDR2 YYNGEE. The V gene end was trimmed by 3 bases and the J gene end by 4 bases; junction bases not matched to a gene: 6. The length of the CDR3 is 16 residues. The CDR3 spells CASSATSGRGYNEQFF. The CDR3 DNA is TGTGCCAGCAGCGCCACTAGCGGGAGAGGGTACAATGAGCAGTTCTTC.

The chain recombines TRBV28 with TRBJ1-5; D not resolved. Germline lookup yields CDR1 MDHEN and CDR2 SYDVKM. V dropped 5 bases and J dropped 2 bases, with 10 bases sitting between them. CDR3 length equals 14 residues. CDR3 loop: CASSMGWGNQPQHF. The CDR3 DNA is TGTGCCAGCAGTATGGGCTGGGGCAATCAGCCCCAGCATTTT. Combining the CDR3 with reference TRBV28 and TRBJ1-5 gives the whole variable domain DVKVTQSSRYLVKRTGEKVFLECVQDMDHENMFWYRQDPGLGLRLIYFSYDVKMKEKGDIPEGYSVSREKKERFSLILESASTNQTSMYLCASSMGWGNQPQHFGDGTRLSIL.

The gene calls are TRBV11-2 and TRBJ2-1; 10 nucleotides agree with TRBD1. Germline CDR1 and CDR2: SGHAT and FQNNGV. With 3 bases clipped from V and 8 bases from J, the junction kept 7 bases outside the gene matches. This CDR3 has 15 residues. The CDR3 DNA is TGTGCCAGCAGCTTTAAGGACAGGGGGTACGATGAGCAGTTCTTC. Its translation is CASSFKDRGYDEQFF.

This chain links TRBV6-5 with TRBJ2-3, with D perhaps TRBD2 (6 bases). Germline CDR1 and CDR2: MNHEY and SVGAGI. V lost 7 bases and J 2 bases, leaving 10 bases between the germline ends. The CDR3 runs to 13 residues. CDR3 protein: CASKERVTDTQYF. The CDR3 bases are TGTGCCAGCAAGGAGCGGGTCACAGATACGCAGTATTTT.

The CDR3 sequence: CASSLSFGRDTEAFF. The CDR3 nucleotides read TGTGCCAGCAGCTTAAGTTTTGGTAGAGACACTGAAGCTTTCTTT. J is TRBJ1-1 and V is TRBV7-9; D ambiguous. Germline V gene sequence: CDR1 SEHNR, CDR2 FQNEAQ (reference sequence). Trimming took off 2 bases at V and 3 bases at J, with 13 bases between the two ends. The CDR3 covers 15 residues.

The chain is built from TRBV7-6 and TRBJ1-1, with D possibly being TRBD1 (5 bases). CDR3 length equals 13 residues. In germline, CDR1 is SGHVS, CDR2 FNYEAQ. Trimming took off 1 base at V and 5 bases at J, with 8 bases between the two ends. The CDR3 DNA reads as TGTGCCAGCAGCTTAGACAGGTTTACTGAAGCTTTCTTT. This gives the protein CASSLDRFTEAFF.

This chain uses TRBV19 with TRBJ2-2; perhaps TRBD2 as D (6 bases). The CDR3 covers 16 residues. Germline CDR1 is LNHDA and CDR2 is SQIVND (reference sequence). V lost 5 bases, J lost 2 bases, and 15 bases lay in between. The CDR3 loop reads CASSAPGTENTGELFF. The DNA for the CDR3 is TGTGCCAGTAGTGCTCCCGGGACTGAAAACACCGGGGAGCTGTTTTTT. Complete variable domain (other parts from reference TRBV19 and TRBJ2-2): DGGITQSPKYLFRKEGQNVTLSCEQNLNHDAMYWYRQDPGQGLRLIYYSQIVNDFQKGDIAEGYSVSREKKESFPLTVTSAQKNPTAFYLCASSAPGTENTGELFFGEGSRLTVL.

The chain couples TRBV27 to TRBJ2-3; 10 bases fit TRBD2. CDR3 length equals 18 residues. Germline V lookup: CDR1 MNHEY, CDR2 SMNVEV (reference sequence). V shed 5 bases, J shed 2 bases, and the junction held 13 bases outside the gene matches. CDR3: CASSLLAGVFRPTDTQYF. Here the CDR3 DNA reads TGTGCCAGCAGTCTGCTAGCGGGAGTGTTCAGACCCACAGATACGCAGTATTTT.

The chain joins TRBV2 to TRBJ2-1, with 10 bases matching TRBD2. After removal of 5 bases from V and 5 bases from J, the junction contained 3 bases not matched to a gene. Germline V CDR1 and CDR2: SNHLY, FYNNEI. The CDR3 has 14 amino acids. Here the CDR3 DNA reads TGTGCCAGCAGTTACGGGACTAGCGACAATGAGCAGTTCTTC. This encodes CASSYGTSDNEQFF.

The gene calls are TRBV6-5 and TRBJ1-5; D might be TRBD1 (5 bases). This CDR3 region has 13 residues. With 4 bases removed from V and 2 bases from J, the gap between germline ends came to 6 bases. Germline assignment: CDR1 MNHEY and CDR2 SVGAGI. CDR3 loop: CASSWGGNQPQHF. DNA of the CDR3: TGTGCCAGCAGTTGGGGGGGCAATCAGCCCCAGCATTTT.

This chain connects TRBV28 to TRBJ2-7; 8 nucleotides match TRBD2. The ends lost 2 bases at V and 1 base at J; junction bases unmatched: 4. The CDR3 length is 15 residues. Germline-derived CDR1 and CDR2 are MDHEN and SYDVKM. This CDR3 is CASSLPGGASYEQYF. Here the CDR3 DNA reads TGTGCCAGCAGTTTACCCGGGGGGGCGTCCTACGAGCAGTACTTC.

V and J are TRBV15 and TRBJ2-5; D perhaps matches TRBD1 (6 bases). The CDR3 length is 15 residues. Trimming shortened V by 2 bases and J by 11 bases, and 21 bases separated the two germline ends. Germline CDR1 reads LNHNV; CDR2 reads YYDKDF (reference sequence). This CDR3 reads CATSRKDSPGWEQYF. CDR3 in DNA: TGTGCCACCAGCAGAAAGGACAGCCCCGGGTGGGAGCAGTACTTC. The full variable domain, its missing parts supplied by reference TRBV15 and TRBJ2-5, is DAMVIQNPRYQVTQFGKPVTLSCSQTLNHNVMYWYQQKSSQAPKLLFHYYDKDFNNEADTPDNFQSRRPNTSFCFLDIRSPGLGDTAMYLCATSRKDSPGWEQYFGPGTRLLVL.